The 22 T cell receptor beta chains below were found in one sample sequenced in a study of cytomegalovirus exposure and HLA in healthy donors. PCR amplification relied on 60 Vbeta primers (plus 13 Jbeta primers). Data came from immunoSEQ multiplex PCR; TCRdb stores just in-frame clones and leaves some out. The table includes fewer than 250,000 clones, 60% to 80% detected once. The specimen sequenced was PBMCs. The receptors originated from a male donor in good health and CMV-seronegative.

The chain is built from TRBV6-1 and TRBJ1-2; 7 bases are shared with TRBD1. V dropped 2 bases and J dropped 8; count of bases not matched to a gene: 11. CDR3 length: 15 residues. Looked up from germline, CDR1 is MNHNS and CDR2 is SASEGT. The CDR3 reads CASSELPGQTQGYTF. CDR3 in DNA: TGTGCCAGCAGTGAACTGCCGGGACAGACACAAGGCTACACCTTC.

The gene calls are TRBV9 and TRBJ1-1, with a tentative D call TRBD1 (5 bases). CDR1 and CDR2 from the germline V gene are SGDLS and YYNGEE. CDR3 length equals 15 residues. V was shortened by 0 bases and J by 3 bases, with 12 bases between the two germline ends. DNA for the CDR3: TGTGCCAGCAGCGTAGAGGGGTACGCGGACACTGAAGCTTTCTTT. This translates into CASSVEGYADTEAFF.

This rearrangement joins TRBV6-5 to TRBJ2-1, with a weak D call TRBD1 (6 bases). This CDR3 comprises 14 residues. Trimming removed 6 bases at V and 7 bases at J, with 16 bases between. Looked up from germline, CDR1 is MNHEY and CDR2 is SVGAGI. The CDR3 spells CASSPQGPLNEQFF. The CDR3 DNA sequence: TGTGCCAGCAGCCCACAGGGCCCGCTGAATGAGCAGTTCTTC.

The V call is TRBV7-8, the J call TRBJ1-1, with D maybe TRBD1 (5 bases). The CDR3 loop spans 12 amino acids. V gave up 1 base and J gave up 5 bases, with 5 bases separating them. Germline V lookup: CDR1 SGHVS, CDR2 FQNEAQ. The CDR3 protein is CASSLDRTEAFF. As DNA, the CDR3 is TGTGCCAGCAGCTTAGACAGGACTGAAGCTTTCTTT.

The chain has TRBV28 and TRBJ1-2; 8 bases are shared with TRBD1. The CDR3 length is 14 residues. In germline, CDR1 is MDHEN, CDR2 SYDVKM. V lost 4 bases and J lost 5; bases outside the gene matches: 6. CDR3 protein: CASSWTGSVYGYTF. CDR3 DNA: TGTGCCAGCAGTTGGACAGGGTCCGTATATGGCTACACCTTC.

This sequence joins TRBV9 and TRBJ1-4; maybe TRBD1 (5 bases). V lost 4 bases, J lost 0 bases, and 10 bases lay in between. The V gene's germline CDR1 is SGDLS and CDR2 YYNGEE. The CDR3 contains 15 residues. The CDR3 sequence: CASSPGGATNEKLFF. The CDR3 DNA is TGTGCCAGCAGCCCGGGGGGTGCAACTAATGAAAAACTGTTTTTT.

In this sample, this clone turned up a few times. The V call is TRBV7-9, the J call TRBJ1-2, with a possible D match to TRBD1 (5 bases). This CDR3 is built from 15 residues. CDR1 is SEHNR and CDR2 is FQNEAQ in the germline V gene (reference sequence). Trimming stripped 4 bases from V and 4 bases from J, with 16 bases between. Here the CDR3 reads CASSSPGGGPYGYTF. The CDR3 DNA sequence: TGTGCCAGCAGCTCCCCTGGGGGGGGACCCTATGGCTACACCTTC.

The CDR3 sequence: CASSSRDYNTGELFF. CDR3 sequence (DNA): TGTGCCAGCAGCTCCCGGGACTATAACACCGGGGAGCTGTTTTTT. The chain uses TRBV11-3 and TRBJ2-2; 7 positions match TRBD2. Germline values: CDR1 SGHNT, CDR2 YENEEA. Trimming cost V 4 bases and J 2 bases; bases outside gene matches: 4. The CDR3 loop spans 15 amino acids.

The genes are TRBV18 and TRBJ2-7, with 7 bases matching TRBD2. V shed 3 bases, J shed 1 base, and the junction held 9 bases outside the gene matches. The CDR3 loop spans 16 amino acids. CDR1 and CDR2 (germline): KGHSH, LQKENI. CDR3 amino acids: CASSPPAARGSYEQYF. The CDR3 DNA sequence: TGTGCCAGCTCACCGCCCGCGGCGCGGGGGTCCTACGAGCAGTACTTC.

As concerns this clone: Given the absence of the conserved phenylalanine or tryptophan at the CDR3 end, a read error is likely. The J gene is TRBJ1-2, the V gene TRBV28, with unresolved D. V lost 4 bases, J lost 5 bases, and 11 bases lay in between. The CDR3 has 13 amino acids. Germline V gene data show CDR1 as MDHEN and CDR2 as SYDVKM. As DNA, the CDR3 is TGTGCCAGCAGTTGGGCAAACCTATATGGCTACACCCTC. Its protein is CASSWANLYGYTL.

V usage is TRBV7-6 and J usage is TRBJ2-7; a weak D match, TRBD2 (5 bases). V was shortened by 5 bases and J by 6 bases, with 23 bases between the two germline ends. Germline V gene sequence: CDR1 SGHVS, CDR2 FNYEAQ. This CDR3 contains 16 residues. In DNA, the CDR3 is TGTGCCAGCAGCCGGCCCGACGGGGTCTTTGTGGGCGAGCAGTACTTC. This sequence encodes CASSRPDGVFVGEQYF. The full variable domain, completed using reference TRBV7-6 and TRBJ2-7, is GAGVSQSPRYKVTKRGQDVALRCDPISGHVSLYWYRQALGQGPEFLTYFNYEAQQDKSGLPNDRFSAERPEGSISTLTIQRTEQRDSAMYRCASSRPDGVFVGEQYFGPGTRLTVT.

V and J are TRBV7-8 and TRBJ2-6, with D tentatively TRBD2 (6 bases). The germline V gene has CDR1 SGHVS and CDR2 FQNEAQ. The CDR3 sequence is 15 residues long. V lost 9 bases to trimming and J lost 0 bases, with 12 bases between them. The CDR3 nucleotides read TGTGCCAGTTTGGAGGGAATCTCTGGGGCCAACGTCCTGACTTTC. This translates into CASLEGISGANVLTF.

The chain recombines TRBV11-2 with TRBJ1-2, with D possibly matching TRBD1 (6 bases). Trimming left V 5 bases short and J 3 bases short, with 13 bases between. The CDR3 consists of 14 residues. Germline V lookup: CDR1 SGHAT, CDR2 FQNNGV. Written as DNA, the CDR3 is TGTGCCAGCAGCCACCGGGACAATTACTATGGCTACACCTTC. It translates to CASSHRDNYYGYTF. The complete variable domain, with remaining parts taken from reference TRBV11-2 and TRBJ1-2, reads EAGVAQSPRYKIIEKRQSVAFWCNPISGHATLYWYQQILGQGPKLLIQFQNNGVVDDSQLPKDRFSAERLKGVDSTLKIQPAKLEDSAVYLCASSHRDNYYGYTFGSGTRLTVV.

This clone came up a few times. The DNA of the CDR3 is TGTGCCAGTAGTCTAGGGACAGGGCACTGGAAGACTAATGAAAAACTGTTTTTT. The encoded protein is CASSLGTGHWKTNEKLFF. V usage is TRBV19 and J usage is TRBJ1-4; 9 bases are a match to TRBD1. The junction had 12 bases not matched to a gene; V was cut back by 5 bases and J by 2 bases. CDR1 is LNHDA, CDR2 SQIVND, per germline (reference sequence). The CDR3 runs to 18 residues. Full variable domain (rest looked up from reference TRBV19 and TRBJ1-4): DGGITQSPKYLFRKEGQNVTLSCEQNLNHDAMYWYRQDPGQGLRLIYYSQIVNDFQKGDIAEGYSVSREKKESFPLTVTSAQKNPTAFYLCASSLGTGHWKTNEKLFFGSGTQLSVL.

The gene calls are TRBV28 and TRBJ1-1; no clear D gene. The V end was cut by 2 bases, the J end by 0 bases, with 10 bases between. This CDR3 spans 15 amino acids. Germline-derived CDR1 and CDR2 are MDHEN and SYDVKM. The CDR3 protein is CASSLEPPMNTEAFF. CDR3 nucleotide sequence: TGTGCCAGCAGTTTAGAGCCGCCTATGAACACTGAAGCTTTCTTT.

The chain has TRBV11-2 and TRBJ2-1, with D possibly matching TRBD1 (5 bases). CDR3 length: 13 residues. V was trimmed by 5 bases and J by 3 bases, leaving 8 bases between them. CDR1 and CDR2 from the germline V gene are SGHAT and FQNNGV. The CDR3 DNA sequence: TGTGCCAGCAGCATAGGACACTACAATGAGCAGTTCTTC. As protein: CASSIGHYNEQFF.

The V and J genes are TRBV7-3 and TRBJ2-3; no clear D gene. The CDR3 is made up of 15 amino acids. CDR1 and CDR2 from the germline V gene are SGHTA and FQGTGA. Trimming left V 4 bases short and J 0 bases short, with 11 bases between. The CDR3 region is CASSSYGGSTDTQYF. The CDR3 DNA reads as TGTGCCAGCAGCTCCTATGGCGGCAGCACAGATACGCAGTATTTT.

The genes are TRBV2 and TRBJ2-7, with a tentative D call TRBD1 (5 bases). V gave up 6 bases and J gave up 6 bases, with 15 bases separating them. CDR3 size: 13 residues. Germline values: CDR1 SNHLY, CDR2 FYNNEI. CDR3 amino acids: CASSRQGGGEQYF. DNA of the CDR3: TGTGCCAGCAGCCGGCAGGGCGGCGGCGAGCAGTACTTC.

This clone was counted once. This rearrangement joins TRBV25-1 to TRBJ2-1; 11 nucleotides align to TRBD2. The germline V gene encodes CDR1 MGHDK and CDR2 SYGVNS. V lost 7 bases, J lost 6 bases, and 8 bases stayed unmatched. This CDR3 is 15 amino acids long. Here the CDR3 DNA reads TGTGCCAGCACTCCCTCTAGCGGGAGGAGCAATGAGCAGTTCTTC. It codes for CASTPSSGRSNEQFF. Supplemented by reference TRBV25-1 and TRBJ2-1, the full variable domain reads EADIYQTPRYLVIGTGKKITLECSQTMGHDKMYWYQQDPGMELHLIHYSYGVNSTEKGDLSSESTVSRIRTEHFPLTLESARPSHTSQYLCASTPSSGRSNEQFFGPGTRLTVL.

The chain recombines TRBV7-9 with TRBJ1-6, with 7 bases that match TRBD1. The germline V gene has CDR1 SEHNR and CDR2 FQNEAQ (reference sequence). The V segment lost 4 bases and the J segment 9 bases; nucleotides outside the gene matches: 9. This CDR3 has 15 amino acids. As DNA, the CDR3 is TGTGCCAGCAGCTCGACACAGGGGAGCGCTTCACCCCTCCACTTT. This codes for CASSSTQGSASPLHF.

This sequence joins TRBV27 and TRBJ1-4; D gene unclear. Germline V gives CDR1 MNHEY, CDR2 SMNVEV (reference sequence). Trimming cost V 6 bases and J 8 bases, with 16 bases left between them. This CDR3 comprises 14 residues. CDR3 coding DNA: TGTGCCAGCAGCCTGTCGCGGGTCCAGGAAAAACTGTTTTTT. It codes for CASSLSRVQEKLFF.

The chain carries TRBV5-4 and TRBJ2-3, with a weak D call TRBD2 (5 bases). The V and J ends lost 4 bases and 0 bases respectively, with 15 bases between them. CDR3 size: 16 residues. CDR1 SGHNT and CDR2 YYREEE come from the germline V gene (reference sequence). This chain's CDR3 is CASSARLSSSTDTQYF. For the CDR3, the DNA is TGTGCCAGCAGCGCAAGACTAAGTTCTAGCACAGATACGCAGTATTTT.